A selection of T cell receptor beta chains follows, all from one sample in a study of cytomegalovirus exposure and HLA in healthy donors. TCRdb keeps only in-frame clones here, not all; method: immunoSEQ multiplex PCR. In the table there are 97,000 or so clones, over 85% of which are singletons. The sequenced material came from PBMCs. All receptors come from a woman aged 18-30 years in good health and CMV-seronegative. Each CDR3 is given with its conserved first and last residue. A D gene is named only where the DNA matches it firmly.

cdr3_nt,cdr3_aa,v_call,d_call,j_call
TGTGCCAGCAGCCGGGACTACCAAGAGACCCAGTACTTC,CASSRDYQETQYF,TRBV11-2,-,TRBJ2-5
TGTGCCAGCAGTATACAGGGGGGATTTAATCAGCCCCAGCATTTT,CASSIQGGFNQPQHF,TRBV27,TRBD1,TRBJ1-5
TGTGCCAGCTCACCAGCGGGCCTCTCCTACGAGCAGTACTTC,CASSPAGLSYEQYF,TRBV18,-,TRBJ2-7
TGTGCCAGCAGTTACTATCCAGGGATGGACACTGAAGCTTTCTTT,CASSYYPGMDTEAFF,TRBV6-6,-,TRBJ1-1
TGTGCCAGCAGCTTAGCCGGGACAGGGGGTGCCGGAGGCTACACCTTC,CASSLAGTGGAGGYTF,TRBV11-3,TRBD1,TRBJ1-2
TGTGCCAGCAGCCCCTCTGGACAGGGAGTCGAGCAGTACTTC,CASSPSGQGVEQYF,TRBV5-6,TRBD1,TRBJ2-7
TGCGCCAGCAGCTTGGATGGCGGTTCCTACGAGCAGTACTTC,CASSLDGGSYEQYF,TRBV5-1,-,TRBJ2-7
TGTGCCACCAGCAGAGATCTAGGCGGGAGATTTTACGAGCAGTACTTC,CATSRDLGGRFYEQYF,TRBV15,TRBD2,TRBJ2-7
TGTGCCAGTAGTGGCCCCCCTAGCCACACGAGGGAAGATCCGATGGAGACCCAGTACTTC,CASSGPPSHTREDPMETQYF,TRBV19,-,TRBJ2-5
TGTGCCAGCAGCTTGGTTGTCCCTCTTGACAGGGGTTTTTTATGGACTGAAGCTTTCTTT,CASSLVVPLDRGFLWTEAFF,TRBV5-4,TRBD1,TRBJ1-1
TGCGCCAGCAGCCAAGTTACGATCCAAGCTGCAACTAATGAAAAACTGTTTTTT,CASSQVTIQAATNEKLFF,TRBV4-1,-,TRBJ1-4
TGTGCCATCAGTGAGTCGAATCCGGAGGCCCTACGCAATGAGCAGTTCTTC,CAISESNPEALRNEQFF,TRBV10-3,-,TRBJ2-1
TGTGCCAGCAGCCAATCCCGGACTATCGCCGGGGAGCTGTTTTTT,CASSQSRTIAGELFF,TRBV4-2,-,TRBJ2-2
TGTGCCAGCAGCGCCCTAGGACTAGCGGGGCTGCAGTTCTTC,CASSALGLAGLQFF,TRBV7-9,TRBD2,TRBJ2-1